These T cell receptor beta chains were read from a single sample in a study of cytomegalovirus exposure and HLA in healthy donors. Some clones are missing from TCRdb's copy, which holds only in-frame ones; the method was immunoSEQ multiplex PCR. This sample has 150,000 or so clones, with roughly 80% found just once. The material sequenced was PBMCs. The receptors were gathered from a man aged 25-40 years in good health and CMV-seronegative. CDR3s leave out the opening cysteine and the closing phenylalanine or tryptophan.

>TRBV11-2|TRBJ2-7
ASSPLAGFLLNEQY
>TRBV6-5|TRBJ2-3
ASRELAGGTDTQY
>TRBV29-1|TRBJ2-1
SVPPGDNEQF
>TRBV30|TRBJ1-1
AWTRIRLNRGGTEAF
>TRBV9|TRBJ1-3
ASSQGQGTGNTIY
>TRBV10-3|TRBJ2-5
AISDPPSGSQETQY
>TRBV6-1|TRBJ1-2
ASSELTGPNYGYT
>TRBV7-2|TRBJ2-3
ASSLTWEPTDTQY
>TRBV6-1|TRBJ1-2
ASSELSSGYT
>TRBV29-1|TRBJ2-1
STGEGRNEQF
>TRBV7-2|TRBJ2-1
ASSNPGQFSDEQF
>TRBV28|TRBJ2-1
ASSSGQGLNEQF
>TRBV7-9|TRBJ2-2
SSSLASSGELF
>TRBV6-1|TRBJ2-7
ASSNKVGQAYEQY
>TRBV23-1|TRBJ2-3
ASSHANKTGAATDTQY
>TRBV2|TRBJ2-5
ASSEIGQGRETQY
>TRBV7-7|TRBJ2-1
ASSLGTSGHNEQF
>TRBV27|TRBJ2-5
ASSLSEGETQY
>TRBV7-2|TRBJ1-2
ASSFYRDDYGYT
>TRBV13|TRBJ1-3
ASSHTGFSGNTIY
>TRBV2|TRBJ2-6
ATPERGSGANVLT
>TRBV25-1|TRBJ2-3
ASSAPGTSGRNRDTQY
>TRBV5-3|TRBJ2-3
ARSLGLAGADTQY
>TRBV5-5|TRBJ1-5
ASSLRSSVDSNQPQH
>TRBV5-4|TRBJ2-7
ASSGGTIGYEQY
>TRBV10-2|TRBJ1-1
ASEGGRDTEAF
>TRBV7-9|NA
ASSLALTSGYEQY
>TRBV7-9|TRBJ1-4
ASSLVGIAGEKLF
>TRBV7-3|TRBJ2-1
ASSLLGLGGGEQF
>TRBV18|TRBJ2-3
ASSPTGLAAIRAQY
>TRBV5-1|TRBJ2-4
ASSLGAEGALAKNIQY
>TRBV5-6|TRBJ1-5
ASSSLLAVGQTGPQH